Listed here are 24 T cell receptor beta chains from one sample, sequenced in a study of T cell responses to AZD1222 COVID-19 vaccine. The table came from immunoSEQ multiplex PCR; TCRdb's copy has only in-frame clones and leaves some out. Of about 140,000 clones listed, 85% to 90% are singletons. Specimen: peripheral blood, collected on day 0 of AZD1222 vaccination. The receptors here all came from an adult in good health.

The chain is built from TRBV11-3 and TRBJ2-4; D ambiguous. V shed 5 bases and J shed 9 bases, with 14 bases lying between them. The CDR3 consists of 13 residues. Per the germline V gene, CDR1 is SGHNT and CDR2 is YENEEA. The CDR3 DNA is TGTGCCAGCAGCCCCGGCATTTCCGGCATTCAGTACTTC. Protein: CASSPGISGIQYF.

The chain links TRBV2 to TRBJ1-2, with 7 bases that match TRBD1. Germline CDR1 and CDR2: SNHLY and FYNNEI. The ends lost 6 bases at V and 7 bases at J; junction bases unmatched: 11. This CDR3 contains 14 residues. The CDR3 sequence is CASSPGQRTGGYTF. The CDR3 nucleotides are TGTGCCAGCAGCCCGGGACAGAGGACTGGTGGCTACACCTTC.

The J gene is TRBJ2-5, the V gene TRBV5-1; 14 bases are shared with TRBD2. The CDR3 consists of 17 residues. CDR1 SGHRS and CDR2 YFSETQ come from the germline V gene. V lost 3 bases and J lost 4; bases outside the gene matches: 8. CDR3 nucleotides: TGCGCCAGCAGCTGGGGGCTGACTAGCGGGAGGGTAGAGACCCAGTACTTC. Encoded protein: CASSWGLTSGRVETQYF. Looking up the rest from reference TRBV5-1 and TRBJ2-5 gives the full variable domain: KAGVTQTPRYLIKTRGQQVTLSCSPISGHRSVSWYQQTPGQGLQFLFEYFSETQRNKGNFPGRFSGRQFSNSRSEMNVSTLELGDSALYLCASSWGLTSGRVETQYFGPGTRLLVL.

The chain links TRBV28 to TRBJ1-4, with D unclear. V was pared by 1 base and J by 5 bases, with 8 bases between. Germline CDR1 MDHEN, CDR2 SYDVKM. CDR3 length equals 14 residues. The DNA for the CDR3 is TGTGCCAGCAGTTTATTCGTACAAAATGAAAAACTGTTTTTT. As protein: CASSLFVQNEKLFF.

This clone was observed once. This chain's CDR3 is CASSPQADQLPAGELFF. The CDR3 region has the DNA TGTGCCAGCAGCCCCCAGGCCGACCAGCTCCCCGCCGGGGAGCTGTTTTTT. This sequence joins TRBV3-1 (or the pseudogene TRBV3-2) and TRBJ2-2; no clear D. The CDR3 extends over 17 amino acids. Germline loops: CDR1 LGHDT, CDR2 YNNKEL (reference sequence). Trimming stripped 4 bases from V and 6 bases from J, with 21 bases between.

This clone is a singleton in its sample. The chain is built from TRBV5-1 and TRBJ2-3, with unresolved D. This CDR3 region has 14 residues. CDR1 is SGHRS and CDR2 is YFSETQ in the germline V gene. Trimming stripped 1 base from V and 8 bases from J, with 14 bases between. The CDR3 DNA reads TGCGCCAGCAGCTTGAATGATGCGCAAGGTACGCAGTATTTT. Encoded protein: CASSLNDAQGTQYF.

V is TRBV7-8 and J is TRBJ1-2; 7 positions match TRBD1. CDR3 length: 14 amino acids. Germline loops: CDR1 SGHVS, CDR2 FQNEAQ. The V gene end was trimmed by 5 bases and the J gene end by 8 bases; junction bases not matched to a gene: 11. Here the CDR3 reads CASSPDRVVRGYTF. The CDR3 DNA reads TGTGCCAGCAGCCCCGACAGGGTTGTACGAGGCTACACCTTC.

The chain employs TRBV5-4 and TRBJ2-2, with 7 positions matching TRBD1. Losses at the gene ends were 0 bases for V and 3 bases for J; bases not matched to a gene: 5. Per germline, CDR1 SGHNT and CDR2 YYREEE (reference sequence). The CDR3 runs 16 residues. CDR3 protein: CASSLDPQGDTGELFF. The CDR3 region has the DNA TGTGCCAGCAGCTTGGACCCCCAGGGGGACACCGGGGAGCTGTTTTTT.

The rearrangement uses TRBV4-3 and TRBJ1-1; D remains unclear. The V gene lost 3 bases and the J gene lost 2 bases, with 10 bases spanning the gap. The germline gives CDR1 LGHNA, CDR2 YSLEER. This CDR3 contains 14 residues. The DNA of the CDR3 is TGCGCCAGCAGCCAGGAGGCTGCTAACACTGAAGCTTTCTTT. Translation gives CASSQEAANTEAFF.

This sequence joins TRBV7-2 and TRBJ1-5, with D uncertain. Germline V lookup: CDR1 SGHTA, CDR2 FQGNSA. V was pared by 3 bases and J by 4 bases, with 10 bases between. CDR3 length equals 14 residues. CDR3 in amino acids: CASSFRQMNQPQHF. Here the CDR3 DNA reads TGTGCCAGCAGCTTCCGGCAGATGAATCAGCCCCAGCATTTT.

As DNA, the CDR3 is TGCGCCAGCAGCCTCGCCGGGACTTCCTTCTACAATGAGCAGTTCTTC. Translating it yields CASSLAGTSFYNEQFF. The J gene is TRBJ2-1, the V gene TRBV5-1; TRBD2 is a possible D gene (6 bases). Trimming shortened V by 4 bases and J by 3 bases, and 17 bases separated the two germline ends. CDR1 is SGHRS and CDR2 is YFSETQ in the germline V gene. The CDR3 has 16 residues. The full variable domain, its missing parts supplied by reference TRBV5-1 and TRBJ2-1, is KAGVTQTPRYLIKTRGQQVTLSCSPISGHRSVSWYQQTPGQGLQFLFEYFSETQRNKGNFPGRFSGRQFSNSRSEMNVSTLELGDSALYLCASSLAGTSFYNEQFFGPGTRLTVL.

This clone was seen only once. The genes are TRBV19 and TRBJ1-2; the D gene is possibly TRBD1 (6 bases). CDR1 is LNHDA, CDR2 SQIVND, per germline (reference sequence). V lost 2 bases, J lost 3 bases, and 10 bases lay in between. This CDR3 has 14 amino acids. The CDR3 sequence: CASSITGFYYGYTF. The CDR3, as DNA: TGTGCCAGTAGTATAACAGGGTTTTACTATGGCTACACCTTC.

V usage is TRBV29-1 and J usage is TRBJ1-1; D remains unclear. Per the germline V gene, CDR1 is SQVTM and CDR2 is ANQGSEA. Trimming took 3 bases from V and 3 from J, leaving 5 bases between them. The CDR3 consists of 11 residues. CDR3 in DNA: TGCAGCGTTGAGGAGCACACTGAAGCTTTCTTT. This encodes CSVEEHTEAFF.

The rearrangement links TRBV10-2 to TRBJ1-5; 9 nucleotides align to TRBD1. Germline V gene data show CDR1 as WSHSY and CDR2 as SAAADI. Trimming cost V 7 bases and J 1 base; bases outside gene matches: 5. The CDR3 has 15 residues. In nucleotides, the CDR3 is TGCGCCAGCAACTCCGGGACAGGGAGCAATCAGCCCCAGCATTTT. This translates into CASNSGTGSNQPQHF.

The J gene is TRBJ1-5, the V gene TRBV5-8; tentatively, D is TRBD1 (5 bases). Germline-derived CDR1 and CDR2 are SGHTS and YDEGEE. V lost 7 bases to trimming and J lost 6 bases, with 14 bases between them. The CDR3 is made up of 13 amino acids. In nucleotides, the CDR3 is TGTGCCAGCGAACTAGGGGCTGGTCAGCCCCAGCATTTT. The encoded protein is CASELGAGQPQHF.

As concerns this clone: The sample contains more than one DNA sequence encoding this CDR3. The chain has TRBV28 and TRBJ1-5, with D perhaps TRBD1 (6 bases). The CDR3 extends over 14 amino acids. From germline, CDR1 is MDHEN and CDR2 SYDVKM. The germline V and J ends were trimmed by 3 bases and 6 bases, with 12 bases remaining between them. The chain's CDR3 is CASSLRGGGQPQHF. DNA of the CDR3: TGTGCCAGCAGTTTGAGAGGGGGAGGTCAGCCCCAGCATTTT. Full variable domain (outside the CDR3, taken from reference TRBV28 and TRBJ1-5): DVKVTQSSRYLVKRTGEKVFLECVQDMDHENMFWYRQDPGLGLRLIYFSYDVKMKEKGDIPEGYSVSREKKERFSLILESASTNQTSMYLCASSLRGGGQPQHFGDGTRLSIL.

The V call is TRBV19, the J call TRBJ1-5; 7 positions agree with TRBD1. The CDR3 runs to 16 residues. Trimming at V came to 7 bases and at J to 2 bases, leaving 11 bases not matched to a gene. Germline values: CDR1 LNHDA, CDR2 SQIVND (reference sequence). CDR3 in amino acids: CASTRYRGSGNQPQHF. The DNA for the CDR3 is TGTGCCAGTACCAGATACAGGGGTTCGGGCAATCAGCCCCAGCATTTT.

The chain uses TRBV3-1 (or the pseudogene TRBV3-2) and TRBJ1-1, with D unclear. The CDR3 totals 14 residues. Germline lookup yields CDR1 LGHDT and CDR2 YNNKEL (reference sequence). Trimming pared 2 bases from V and 1 base from J, leaving 8 bases between. The CDR3 sequence is CASSQKAGNTEAFF. The CDR3, as DNA: TGTGCCAGCAGCCAAAAGGCGGGGAACACTGAAGCTTTCTTT.

This rearrangement joins TRBV5-1 to TRBJ2-3; D is possibly TRBD1 (5 bases). V shed 0 bases and J shed 3 bases, with 11 bases lying between them. Germline CDR1 SGHRS, CDR2 YFSETQ. This CDR3 region has 15 residues. The CDR3, as DNA: TGCGCCAGCAGCTTGGCCTTGGGGCATACAGATACGCAGTATTTT. It translates to CASSLALGHTDTQYF.

This sequence joins TRBV19 and TRBJ1-4; D not resolved. V shed 10 bases and J shed 11 bases, with 11 bases lying between them. CDR3 length equals 10 residues. Germline CDR1 is LNHDA and CDR2 is SQIVND (reference sequence). The CDR3 sequence: CATSAGKLFF. As DNA, the CDR3 is TGTGCCACCTCGGCGGGGAAACTGTTTTTT.

This chain connects TRBV6-5 to TRBJ2-3, with a weak D call TRBD1 (5 bases). This CDR3 spans 15 amino acids. From germline, CDR1 is MNHEY and CDR2 SVGAGI. V was cut by 4 bases and J by 2 bases, with 13 bases left in between. CDR3 in amino acids: CASSSDRGPTDTQYF. CDR3 nucleotides: TGTGCCAGCAGTTCCGATAGGGGCCCCACAGATACGCAGTATTTT.

The chain recombines TRBV3-1 (or the pseudogene TRBV3-2) with TRBJ1-5, with TRBD1 matching 10 bases. CDR1 and CDR2 from the germline V gene are LGHDT and YNNKEL (reference sequence). Trimming cost V 2 bases and J 5 bases; bases outside gene matches: 6. CDR3 size: 16 residues. The DNA of the CDR3 is TGTGCCAGCAGCCAATCCGGGGGGACAGGGGATCAGCCCCAGCATTTT. Residues: CASSQSGGTGDQPQHF.

V and J are TRBV30 and TRBJ2-3; D might be TRBD2 (6 bases). CDR3 length: 13 amino acids. Trimming pared 2 bases from V and 1 base from J, leaving 7 bases between. The V gene's germline CDR1 is GTSNPN and CDR2 SVGIG (reference sequence). CDR3 sequence reads: CAWSPSGTDTQYF. CDR3 sequence (DNA): TGTGCCTGGAGTCCTAGCGGCACAGATACGCAGTATTTT.

The V gene is TRBV6-2 or TRBV6-3, the J gene TRBJ1-1, with D hard to call. The length of the CDR3 is 14 residues. Germline CDR1 is MNHEY and CDR2 is SVGEGT. V was cut by 1 base and J by 4 bases, with 10 bases left in between. This CDR3 is CASSYYQVSTEAFF. The CDR3, as DNA: TGTGCCAGCAGTTACTATCAGGTGAGCACTGAAGCTTTCTTT.